This T cell receptor beta chain was profiled in a study of regulatory T cells in long-lasting Graves disease (dated by TCRdb to about 2021). About the investigation overall: Persistent Graves' disease was defined as antithyroid drug treatment for over 5 years with persistently positive TSH receptor autoantibodies. Persistent Graves' disease patients were compared with newly diagnosed Graves' disease patients by peripheral blood TCR sequencing and RNA sequencing. The study was conducted in China and was registered as a clinical trial. A total of about 33 samples underwent TCR sequencing, from roughly 13 patients with persistent Graves' disease and 20 or so patients with newly diagnosed Graves' disease. Antithyroid drugs had been taken for 8.5 to 13 years on average by persistent Graves' disease patients in the clinical cohort. Beyond this particular receptor, the publication reports: Persistent disease showed preferential use of TRBV28, TRBJ1-2 and TRBJ2-5, whereas newly diagnosed disease favored TRBV20-1 and TRBJ2-1. Only the TCR beta chain was sequenced and analyzed. Persistent Graves' disease patients showed lower TCR Shannon entropy and fewer highly expanded clones than newly diagnosed patients, suggesting clonal expansion. The authors acknowledged the small sample size as a limitation that may reduce accuracy. Persistent patients shared more public clonotypes among themselves (over 2,500) than newly diagnosed patients did (roughly 910). The study examined only peripheral blood because the primary lesion, thyroid tissue, could not be accessed.

V and J lose 3 bases and 2 bases, and a span of 13 bases separates them. Reading from cysteine to phenylalanine, the CDR3 counts 15 amino acids. CDR3 DNA is the only sequence kept; it has 45 bases, read in frame from the first base. This clonotype was seen at least ten times. Its antigen remains undetermined. There are no base qualities to consult, and no much larger clone falls within one base. The receptor library was made with multiplex PCR. Sequenced using an Illumina HiSeq 4000. To build TCR beta libraries, CDR3 regions were amplified by Arm-PCR using iRepertoire HTBI primers. Before sequencing, the PCR products went through gel purification. The study's processing was this. Gene usage analysis of CDR3 amino acid clonotypes relied on the roughly 58 TRBV and 13 to 15 TRBJ segments identified across samples. COPE and FqMerger were used to merge the filtered high-quality paired reads into contigs. BLAST was used to align contigs to IMGT TRBV, TRBD and TRBJ reference genes, with CDR3 defined following IMGT. Highly expanded clones were defined as clonotypes with a frequency above 0.1%. Shannon entropy was used to measure repertoire diversity, and the Gini coefficient was used to measure V-J evenness. Clonotypes shared by more than one individual were considered public. In TCRdb, the public reads were trimmed at Q25 with fastp and aligned with MiXCR, with productive beta chains retained. When rows share a CDR3 protein, they turn into one entry using the most common DNA and genes. The V and J calls, along with clone size, are taken from TCRdb and not from the paper's own processing. This sample comprises 700,000 or so distinct CDR3 sequences, about 30% of them detected only once. Jointly, the top ten make up roughly 46% of the sample.

In the paper's terms, the time point label means: persistent/refractory GD, antithyroid drugs over 5 years with positive TRAb. RNA was extracted from PBMCs in TRIzol for both TCR sequencing and RNA sequencing. The diagnosis of Graves' disease was made according to American Thyroid Association guidelines. The patients came from an endocrinology department in Xi'an, China. Each patient gave approximately 10 milliliters of peripheral blood, collected in an EDTA anticoagulant tube. Ficoll Paque Plus density gradient separation was used to isolate PBMCs, and no further T cell sorting was performed. An Agilent 2100 Bioanalyzer and agarose gel were used to check RNA quality, and a NanoDrop 2000 was used to measure RNA concentration.

The TCR was taken from a female donor with Graves disease. Sequenced here: peripheral blood mononuclear cells (PBMCs), sampled when the disease was refractory, from a patient treated with antithyroid drugs. The chain is made from TRBV12-3 or TRBV12-4 and TRBJ2-5, with the D gene not clear enough to name. The CDR3 region has the sequence CASSFGPAEQETQYF. The nucleotides read TGTGCCAGCAGTTTCGGCCCCGCAGAACAAGAGACCCAGTACTTC.